This TCR beta chain was profiled in a study of cytomegalovirus exposure and HLA in healthy donors. General study findings and limits: Analysis performed later found under 20,000 TCR beta sequences associated with HLA alleles at 0.05 false discovery rate. Later analysis revealed greater clonal expansion in HLA-associated TCR beta chains than in equally common others. CMV serostatus was the sole immune exposure information available.

Details on this clone: Its cognate antigen is unknown.

Use of 60 Vbeta and 13 Jbeta primers characterized the PCR. Some clones are missing from TCRdb's copy, which holds only in-frame ones; the method was immunoSEQ multiplex PCR. The table shows under 200,000 clones, with around four fifths occurring only once. Trimming removed 1 base from V and 6 bases from J, with 15 bases in between. CDR3 size: 15 residues. Germline-derived CDR1 and CDR2 are SGHVS and FQNEAQ. Sequencing used PBMCs. The source of this sequence is a man aged 35-49 years in good health and CMV-seropositive. The V call is TRBV7-8, the J call TRBJ1-1; possible D gene TRBD1, 5 bases. CDR3 loop: CASSLDAGGGAEAFF. The CDR3 bases are TGTGCCAGCAGCTTAGATGCTGGGGGAGGCGCTGAAGCTTTCTTT.